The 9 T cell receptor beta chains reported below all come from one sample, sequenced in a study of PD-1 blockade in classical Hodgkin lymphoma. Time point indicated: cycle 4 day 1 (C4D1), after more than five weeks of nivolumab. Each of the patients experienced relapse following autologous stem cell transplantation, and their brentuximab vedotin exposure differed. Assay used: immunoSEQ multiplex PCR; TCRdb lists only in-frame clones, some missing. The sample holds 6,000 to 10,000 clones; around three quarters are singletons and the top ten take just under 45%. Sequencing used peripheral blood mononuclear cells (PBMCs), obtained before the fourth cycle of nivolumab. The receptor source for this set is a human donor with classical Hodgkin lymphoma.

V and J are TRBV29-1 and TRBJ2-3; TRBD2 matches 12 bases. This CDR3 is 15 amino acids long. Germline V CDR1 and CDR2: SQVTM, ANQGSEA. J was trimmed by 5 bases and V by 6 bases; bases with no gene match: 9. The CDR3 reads CSVGGTSGFGDTQYF. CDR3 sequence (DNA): TGCAGCGTGGGGGGGACTAGCGGGTTTGGAGATACGCAGTATTTT.

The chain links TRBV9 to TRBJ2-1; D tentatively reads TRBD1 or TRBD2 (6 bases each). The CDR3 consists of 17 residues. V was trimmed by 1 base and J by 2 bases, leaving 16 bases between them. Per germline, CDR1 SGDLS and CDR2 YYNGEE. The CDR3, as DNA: TGTGCCAGCAGCGTAACACCTCCTAGGGGGGCCTACAATGAGCAGTTCTTC. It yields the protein CASSVTPPRGAYNEQFF.

The CDR3 spells CASSPWGRGVHNEQFF. As DNA, the CDR3 is TGTGCCAGCAGTCCCTGGGGCAGGGGGGTCCACAATGAGCAGTTCTTC. This chain connects TRBV28 to TRBJ2-1; D might be TRBD1 (7 bases). This CDR3 region has 16 residues. Between the trimmed V and J ends, which lost 5 bases and 5 bases, there was a span of 19 bases. Germline V gene data show CDR1 as MDHEN and CDR2 as SYDVKM. Drawing the rest from reference TRBV28 and TRBJ2-1, the complete variable domain is DVKVTQSSRYLVKRTGEKVFLECVQDMDHENMFWYRQDPGLGLRLIYFSYDVKMKEKGDIPEGYSVSREKKERFSLILESASTNQTSMYLCASSPWGRGVHNEQFFGPGTRLTVL.

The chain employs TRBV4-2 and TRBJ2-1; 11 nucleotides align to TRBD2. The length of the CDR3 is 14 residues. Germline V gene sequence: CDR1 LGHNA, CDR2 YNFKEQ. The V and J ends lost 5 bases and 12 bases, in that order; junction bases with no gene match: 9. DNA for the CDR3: TGTGCCAGCAGCAATAGCGGGGGGGCCTCTCGGCAGTTCTTC. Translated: CASSNSGGASRQFF.

Here the CDR3 reads CASSVQNSRAAGNTIYF. CDR3 DNA: TGTGCCAGCTCAGTTCAAAACAGTAGGGCTGCTGGAAACACCATATATTTT. V and J are TRBV18 and TRBJ1-3; D remains unclear. The CDR3 covers 17 residues. V gave up 5 bases and J gave up 2 bases, with 19 bases separating them. CDR1 and CDR2 (germline): KGHSH, LQKENI.

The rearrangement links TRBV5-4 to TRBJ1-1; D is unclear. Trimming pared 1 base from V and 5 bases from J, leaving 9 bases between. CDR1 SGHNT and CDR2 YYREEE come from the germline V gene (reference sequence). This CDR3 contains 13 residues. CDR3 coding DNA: TGTGCCAGCAGCTTGACACAGACTACTGAAGCTTTCTTT. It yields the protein CASSLTQTTEAFF.

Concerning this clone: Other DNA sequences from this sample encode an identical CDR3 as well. CDR3 region: CASSSPGQGIYEQYF. The DNA of the CDR3 is TGTGCCAGCAGCTCTCCGGGACAGGGTATCTACGAGCAGTACTTC. The V call is TRBV5-4, the J call TRBJ2-7; TRBD1 agrees at 9 bases. V shed 3 bases and J 3 bases; nucleotides not matched to a gene: 7. CDR1 is SGHNT and CDR2 is YYREEE in the germline V gene (reference sequence). CDR3 length equals 15 residues.

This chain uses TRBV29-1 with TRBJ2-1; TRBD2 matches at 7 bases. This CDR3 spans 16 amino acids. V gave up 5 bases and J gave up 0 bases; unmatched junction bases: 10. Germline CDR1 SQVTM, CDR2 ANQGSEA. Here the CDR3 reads CSVKGWEGNSYNEQFF. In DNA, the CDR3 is TGCAGCGTTAAGGGTTGGGAGGGGAACTCCTACAATGAGCAGTTCTTC.

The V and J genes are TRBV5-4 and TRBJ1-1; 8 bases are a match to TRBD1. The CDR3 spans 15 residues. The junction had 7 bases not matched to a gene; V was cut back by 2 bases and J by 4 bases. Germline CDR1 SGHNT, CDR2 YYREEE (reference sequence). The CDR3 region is CASSLNRGDGTEAFF. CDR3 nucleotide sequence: TGTGCCAGCAGCTTAAACAGGGGGGATGGCACTGAAGCTTTCTTT.